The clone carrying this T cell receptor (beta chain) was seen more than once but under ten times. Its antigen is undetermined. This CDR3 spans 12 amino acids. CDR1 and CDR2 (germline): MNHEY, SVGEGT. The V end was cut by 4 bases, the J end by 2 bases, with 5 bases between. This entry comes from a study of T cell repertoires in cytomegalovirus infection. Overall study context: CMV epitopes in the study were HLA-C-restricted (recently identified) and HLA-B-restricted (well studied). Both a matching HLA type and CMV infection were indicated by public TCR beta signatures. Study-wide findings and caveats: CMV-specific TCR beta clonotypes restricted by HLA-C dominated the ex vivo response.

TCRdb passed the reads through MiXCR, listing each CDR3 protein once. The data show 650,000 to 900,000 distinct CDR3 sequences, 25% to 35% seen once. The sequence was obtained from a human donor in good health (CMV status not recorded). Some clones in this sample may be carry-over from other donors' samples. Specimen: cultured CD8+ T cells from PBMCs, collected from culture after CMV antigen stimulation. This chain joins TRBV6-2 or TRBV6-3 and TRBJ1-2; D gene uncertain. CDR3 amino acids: CASSSQNYGYTF. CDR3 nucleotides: TGTGCCAGCAGTTCCCAGAACTATGGCTACACCTTC.